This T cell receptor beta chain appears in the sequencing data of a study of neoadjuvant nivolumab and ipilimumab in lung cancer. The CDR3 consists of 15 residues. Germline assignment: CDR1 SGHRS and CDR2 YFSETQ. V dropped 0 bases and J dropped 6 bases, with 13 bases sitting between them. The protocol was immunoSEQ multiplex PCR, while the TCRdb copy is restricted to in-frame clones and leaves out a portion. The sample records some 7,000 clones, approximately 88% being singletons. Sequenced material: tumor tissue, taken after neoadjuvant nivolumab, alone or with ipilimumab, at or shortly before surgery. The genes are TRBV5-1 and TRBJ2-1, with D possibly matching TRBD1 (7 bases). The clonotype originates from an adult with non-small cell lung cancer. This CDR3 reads CASSLGQGGFNEQFF. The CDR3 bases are TGCGCCAGCAGCTTGGGACAGGGAGGTTTCAATGAGCAGTTCTTC. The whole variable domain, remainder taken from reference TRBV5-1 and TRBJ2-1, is KAGVTQTPRYLIKTRGQQVTLSCSPISGHRSVSWYQQTPGQGLQFLFEYFSETQRNKGNFPGRFSGRQFSNSRSEMNVSTLELGDSALYLCASSLGQGGFNEQFFGPGTRLTVL.